These T cell receptor beta chains were read from a single sample in a study of Graves' ophthalmopathy and Graves' hyperthyroidism. TCRdb used MiXCR to reprocess the multiplex PCR reads, holding one entry per CDR3 protein. Here the sample spans hundreds of thousands of distinct CDR3 sequences, under 50% being singletons. Source material: peripheral blood. These receptor sequences come from an adult man with Graves' ophthalmopathy. Both conserved end residues are part of each CDR3. The D gene is left open where the match is weak. A clone size is listed for some rows: how often the clone was seen (once, few, many), or a class if it is expanded.

V: TRBV7-6; size: NA; D: TRBD1; J: TRBJ2-4; DNA: TGTGCCAGCAGCAGCGACAGGGAACTGGGAATTCAGTACTTC; CDR3: CASSSDRELGIQYF
V: TRBV5-1; size: NA; D: NA; J: TRBJ1-6; DNA: TGCGCCAGCAGCTTTCTCCCCACGGGGGGAGATTCACCCCTCCACTTT; CDR3: CASSFLPTGGDSPLHF
V: TRBV20-1; size: NA; D: NA; J: TRBJ1-1; DNA: TGCAGTGCTAGGGGGGTGGGGGTTCCCACTGAAGCTTTCTTT; CDR3: CSARGVGVPTEAFF
V: TRBV18; size: NA; D: TRBD2; J: TRBJ2-7; DNA: TGTGCCAGCTCACCCGGTAGCGGGGGGGCGGGTGAGCAGTACTTC; CDR3: CASSPGSGGAGEQYF
V: TRBV5-4; size: few; D: NA; J: TRBJ2-7; DNA: TGTGCCAGCTCACCGACGGCGTCACGCGAGCAGTACTTC; CDR3: CASSPTASREQYF
V: TRBV29-1; size: many; D: TRBD1; J: TRBJ2-7; DNA: TGCAGCGTTGGGACAGGGGGAGCCGAGCAGTACTTC; CDR3: CSVGTGGAEQYF
V: TRBV7-8; size: few; D: NA; J: TRBJ1-1; DNA: TGTGCCAGCAGCTTTGGTCGGATAGAAGCTTTCTTT; CDR3: CASSFGRIEAFF
V: TRBV12-3/TRBV12-4; size: NA; D: NA; J: TRBJ2-7; DNA: TGTGCTAGTGGTTTAGATCCCGGGGACGTCCACGAGCAGTACTTC; CDR3: CASGLDPGDVHEQYF
V: TRBV7-2; size: few; D: TRBD1; J: TRBJ1-2; DNA: TGTGCCAGCACCCTAGGCCCGAGACAGGGGTCCCCCGGTAGTGGCTACACCTTC; CDR3: CASTLGPRQGSPGSGYTF
V: TRBV7-8; size: NA; D: NA; J: TRBJ2-5; DNA: TGTGCCAGCAGCTTCTACGGACCGACCCAAGAGACCCAGTACTTC; CDR3: CASSFYGPTQETQYF
V: TRBV7-3; size: NA; D: NA; J: TRBJ1-5; DNA: TGTGCCTGGAGTGTTGGCAGGAGGCGCAGTAGCAATCAGCCCCAGCATTTT; CDR3: CAWSVGRRRSSNQPQHF
V: TRBV12-3/TRBV12-4; size: NA; D: TRBD2; J: TRBJ2-6; DNA: TGTGCTAGTGGTTTGTGGGTAACTAGCGGGGCGCCCAAAGATTCTGGGGCCAACGTCCTGACTTTC; CDR3: CASGLWVTSGAPKDSGANVLTF
V: TRBV24-1; size: many; D: TRBD2; J: TRBJ2-2; DNA: TGTGCCACCAGTGACCTAGCGGGAGGGACCGGGGAGCTGTTTTTT; CDR3: CATSDLAGGTGELFF
V: TRBV7-8; size: many; D: NA; J: TRBJ2-5; DNA: TGTGCCAGCAGCTTAAGGACGGTCAAGGGGGAGACCCAGTACTTC; CDR3: CASSLRTVKGETQYF
V: TRBV10-3; size: many; D: NA; J: TRBJ1-6; DNA: TGTGCCATCAGTGAAACGGGGGCGGCTTCACCCCTCCACTTT; CDR3: CAISETGAASPLHF
V: TRBV7-2; size: many; D: NA; J: TRBJ1-5; DNA: TGTGCCAGCAGCCCAAGAGGGGGCAATCAGCCCCAGCATTTT; CDR3: CASSPRGGNQPQHF
V: TRBV29-1; size: NA; D: TRBD2; J: TRBJ2-1; DNA: TGCAGCGTCAGCGGGGGGTCCTACAATGAGCAGTTCTTC; CDR3: CSVSGGSYNEQFF
V: TRBV20-1; size: NA; D: TRBD2; J: TRBJ2-5; DNA: TGCAGTGCTAGACCCCTCGGGCTAGCGGGAGGGGAGACCCAGTACTTC; CDR3: CSARPLGLAGGETQYF
V: TRBV7-9; size: NA; D: NA; J: TRBJ2-2; DNA: TGTGCCAGCGCGCTCCCCAGGGTCGCCGGGGAGCTGTTTTTT; CDR3: CASALPRVAGELFF
V: TRBV7-9; size: NA; D: TRBD2; J: TRBJ2-2; DNA: TGTGCCAGCAGCCAAGGAATGGGACTAGCGGGAAGGACCGGGGAGCTGTTTTTT; CDR3: CASSQGMGLAGRTGELFF
V: TRBV19; size: many; D: NA; J: TRBJ1-1; DNA: TGTGCCAGTAGTAACCAGCTGGGCCGTTGGACTGAAGCTTTCTTT; CDR3: CASSNQLGRWTEAFF
V: TRBV7-9; size: NA; D: NA; J: TRBJ2-5; DNA: TGTGCCAGCAGCCAACTTCGGAGCACCCAAGAGACCCAGTACTTC; CDR3: CASSQLRSTQETQYF
V: TRBV29-1; size: NA; D: NA; J: TRBJ1-2; DNA: TGCAGCGTCGAGACCGGGGTTGAAGACTATGGCTACACCTTC; CDR3: CSVETGVEDYGYTF
V: TRBV6-5; size: NA; D: NA; J: TRBJ2-5; DNA: TGTGCCAGCGGGCTTAGATGGAGGCAAGAGACCCAGTACTTC; CDR3: CASGLRWRQETQYF
V: TRBV5-8; size: many; D: NA; J: TRBJ1-5; DNA: TGTGCCAGCAGCCCTGGAGCCGGAACCGACATGGATTTT; CDR3: CASSPGAGTDMDF
V: TRBV19; size: many; D: TRBD1; J: TRBJ1-5; DNA: TGTGCCAGTAGTACAACAGGGGGCGTGGGCAATCAGCCCCAGCATTTT; CDR3: CASSTTGGVGNQPQHF
V: TRBV4-1; size: many; D: TRBD1; J: TRBJ1-5; DNA: TGCGCCAGCAGCCAAGTTGGACAGGGTCGGTATCAGCCCCAGCATTTT; CDR3: CASSQVGQGRYQPQHF
V: TRBV11-2; size: NA; D: NA; J: TRBJ2-2; DNA: TGTGCCAGCAGCTCCGGGTCCCCTTCGAACACCGGGGAGCTGTTTTTT; CDR3: CASSSGSPSNTGELFF
V: TRBV9; size: many; D: TRBD1; J: TRBJ2-5; DNA: TGTGCCAGCAGTGCGGGGACAGGGGTATCCCAAGAGACCCAGTACTTC; CDR3: CASSAGTGVSQETQYF
V: TRBV2; size: NA; D: NA; J: TRBJ2-2; DNA: TGTGCCAGCAAACCGACCTACACCGGGGAGCTGTTTTTT; CDR3: CASKPTYTGELFF
V: TRBV4-3; size: few; D: NA; J: TRBJ2-5; DNA: TGCGCCAGCAGCCAAGCGAGAGGGACGGGACCGGAGACCCAGTACTTC; CDR3: CASSQARGTGPETQYF
V: TRBV10-3; size: many; D: NA; J: TRBJ1-6; DNA: TGTGCCATCAACCGGGACCTTAATTCACCCCTCCACTTT; CDR3: CAINRDLNSPLHF
V: TRBV29-1; size: few; D: NA; J: TRBJ2-7; DNA: TGCAGCGTTGTGGGCTACACCGGGGAGCAGTACTTC; CDR3: CSVVGYTGEQYF
V: TRBV11-3; size: NA; D: NA; J: TRBJ2-5; DNA: TGTGCCAGCAGCTCAGGGACTCTACAAGAGACCCAGTACTTC; CDR3: CASSSGTLQETQYF
V: TRBV7-8; size: many; D: NA; J: TRBJ1-2; DNA: TGTGCCAGCAGCTTAAGGAGGGTGGCTGGCTACACCTTC; CDR3: CASSLRRVAGYTF
V: TRBV15; size: once; D: NA; J: TRBJ1-3; DNA: TGTGCCACCAGCAGAACGAAGGGACGGGGGGGGAACACCATATATTTT; CDR3: CATSRTKGRGGNTIYF
V: TRBV25-1; size: many; D: TRBD1; J: TRBJ2-7; DNA: TGTGCCAGCAGTGAAGACAGGGGCGGCGAGCAGTACTTC; CDR3: CASSEDRGGEQYF
V: TRBV29-1; size: NA; D: NA; J: TRBJ1-1; DNA: TGCAGTTATGTGGGTCAGAACACTGAAGCTTTCTTT; CDR3: CSYVGQNTEAFF
V: TRBV3-1; size: NA; D: NA; J: TRBJ2-7; DNA: TGTGCCAGCAGCCAAGATCGGCCCTACGAGCAGTACTTC; CDR3: CASSQDRPYEQYF